What follows are 20 T cell receptor beta chains derived from one specimen sequenced in a study of CD8 T cells in Susac syndrome. About 0.45 to 1 ug RNA was reverse transcribed with random hexamers. In TCRdb, the immunoSEQ multiplex PCR reads were re-called with MiXCR into one record per CDR3 protein. This table holds 400,000 or so distinct CDR3 sequences, approximately 85% found once. The sequencing input was CD8+ T cells from PBMCs. The receptor set was obtained from a human donor with multiple sclerosis.

The chain is built from TRBV5-1 and TRBJ2-7, with D perhaps TRBD1 or TRBD2 (5 bases each). Germline V gives CDR1 SGHRS, CDR2 YFSETQ. Trimming left V 0 bases short and J 4 bases short, with 20 bases between. The CDR3 contains 17 residues. This CDR3 reads CASSLGPWGIELYEQYF. The CDR3, as DNA: TGCGCCAGCAGCTTGGGACCTTGGGGGATTGAGTTGTACGAGCAGTACTTC.

The chain joins TRBV7-8 to TRBJ1-1; D unresolved. V lost 5 bases and J 6 bases, leaving 16 bases between the germline ends. This CDR3 has 14 residues. Germline loops: CDR1 SGHVS, CDR2 FQNEAQ. CDR3 DNA: TGTGCCAGCAGCCCAACCAGTGAACGGGCTGAAGCTTTCTTT. Translated: CASSPTSERAEAFF.

In nucleotides, the CDR3 is TGTGCCAGCAGTTTAAGTGTACCTAGCACAGATACGCAGTATTTT. Protein product: CASSLSVPSTDTQYF. The chain is built from TRBV12-3 or TRBV12-4 and TRBJ2-3; no definite D call. Trimming pared 2 bases from V and 0 bases from J, leaving 9 bases between. The CDR3 totals 15 residues.

V usage is TRBV6-2 or TRBV6-3 and J usage is TRBJ1-6; D gene uncertain. Germline V gives CDR1 MNHEY, CDR2 SVGEGT. The CDR3 contains 11 residues. The germline V and J ends were trimmed by 8 bases and 5 bases, with 4 bases remaining between them. The CDR3 nucleotides are TGTGCCAGCGCGGATAATTCACCCCTCCACTTT. Protein sequence: CASADNSPLHF.

The gene calls are TRBV20-1 and TRBJ2-7, with 7 bases fitting TRBD2. The CDR3 has 17 residues. Germline V CDR1 and CDR2: DFQATT, SNEGSKA (reference sequence). The trim removed 4 bases at V and 3 bases at J, leaving 18 bases unmatched. CDR3 sequence reads: CSAKPLRLADSIYEQYF. The DNA of the CDR3 is TGCAGTGCTAAGCCCCTTCGGCTAGCGGATTCGATCTACGAGCAGTACTTC.

The chain recombines TRBV5-5 with TRBJ2-3; TRBD1 matches 9 bases. This CDR3 comprises 16 residues. Germline V lookup: CDR1 SGHKS, CDR2 YYEKEE (reference sequence). V was clipped by 2 bases and J by 4 bases; unmatched bases: 8. The CDR3 DNA reads TGTGCCAGCAGCTTCTGGACAGGGGAGCACGCAGATACGCAGTATTTT. It specifies CASSFWTGEHADTQYF.

The CDR3 DNA is TGCGCCAGCAGCGTTTACAGGGCTGGGGGAACTGAAGCTTTCTTT. Encoded protein: CASSVYRAGGTEAFF. The chain has TRBV5-1 and TRBJ1-1; maybe TRBD1 (6 bases). V lost 4 bases and J 5 bases, leaving 18 bases between the germline ends. Germline-derived CDR1 and CDR2 are SGHRS and YFSETQ. The CDR3 has 15 residues.

The CDR3 DNA reads as TGTGCCAGCACCCCCGGGGGGGAATCCGGGACTGAAGCTTTCTTT. It is translated as CASTPGGESGTEAFF. This chain connects TRBV7-8 to TRBJ1-1; a possible D gene is TRBD1 (5 bases). Trimming removed 7 bases at V and 5 bases at J, with 20 bases between. Germline CDR1 and CDR2: SGHVS and FQNEAQ. CDR3 length: 15 amino acids. The complete variable domain, with remaining parts taken from reference TRBV7-8 and TRBJ1-1, reads GAGVSQSPRYKVAKRGQDVALRCDPISGHVSLFWYQQALGQGPEFLTYFQNEAQLDKSGLPSDRFFAERPEGSVSTLKIQRTQQEDSAVYLCASTPGGESGTEAFFGQGTRLTVV.

The rearrangement joins TRBV19 to TRBJ2-2; 10 bases map to TRBD2. Germline V CDR1 and CDR2: LNHDA, SQIVND (reference sequence). V lost 6 bases, J lost 8 bases, and 6 bases stayed unmatched. CDR3 length: 14 amino acids. CDR3 nucleotides: TGTGCCAGTAGCGACGGGACTAGCGCAGGGGAGCTGTTTTTT. Translated: CASSDGTSAGELFF.

This clonotype appeared once. The chain uses TRBV10-1 and TRBJ2-2, with 7 bases lining up with TRBD2. This CDR3 region has 14 residues. CDR1 and CDR2 from the germline V gene are WNHNN and SYGVQD (reference sequence). The V segment lost 7 bases and the J segment 1 base; nucleotides outside the gene matches: 3. The CDR3 nucleotides read TGCGCCAGCATGGAGCGGGAGAACACCGGGGAGCTGTTTTTT. Translation gives CASMERENTGELFF.

The rearrangement links TRBV28 to TRBJ2-7; 7 nucleotides agree with TRBD2. CDR1 MDHEN and CDR2 SYDVKM come from the germline V gene. V was pared by 8 bases and J by 2 bases, with 15 bases of the junction left unmatched. CDR3 length: 16 residues. As DNA, the CDR3 is TGTGCCAGCTTAAGCCTCGGGGCTAGCGGTACCTACGAGCAGTACTTC. It is translated as CASLSLGASGTYEQYF.

The chain joins TRBV25-1 to TRBJ2-2; unclear D gene. From germline, CDR1 is MGHDK and CDR2 SYGVNS. The CDR3 consists of 12 residues. Trimming stripped 3 bases from V and 6 bases from J, with 5 bases between. This chain's CDR3 is CASSEWAGELFF. The CDR3 DNA follows: TGTGCCAGCAGTGAGTGGGCCGGGGAGCTGTTTTTT.

This clonotype is a singleton in its sample. The CDR3 region has the DNA TGTGCCAGCAGTGAGTGGTCAGAATGGGACTATGGCTACACCTTC. This translates into CASSEWSEWDYGYTF. The chain carries TRBV2 and TRBJ1-2; D is ambiguous. CDR1 is SNHLY, CDR2 FYNNEI, per germline. V was pared by 3 bases and J by 3 bases, with 14 bases between. The CDR3 covers 15 residues.

This clonotype occurred once. This rearrangement joins TRBV20-1 to TRBJ2-7; TRBD2 is a possible D gene (5 bases). Germline CDR1 and CDR2: DFQATT and SNEGSKA (reference sequence). V was trimmed by 0 bases and J by 0 bases, leaving 12 bases between them. The CDR3 covers 15 residues. CDR3 protein: CSARDRSDSSYEQYF. In nucleotides, the CDR3 is TGCAGTGCTAGAGATCGTTCGGACTCCTCCTACGAGCAGTACTTC.

The CDR3 DNA is TGTGCCAGCAGGACGGACAGGGACCGGAACAATGAGCAGTTCTTC. Translating gives CASRTDRDRNNEQFF. The chain joins TRBV2 to TRBJ2-1; 8 bases map to TRBD1. This CDR3 spans 15 amino acids. V lost 6 bases, J lost 5 bases, and 9 bases stayed unmatched. Germline CDR1 reads SNHLY; CDR2 reads FYNNEI.

The chain uses TRBV5-4 and TRBJ2-1; 7 bases fit TRBD2. The CDR3 contains 16 residues. Germline CDR1 is SGHNT and CDR2 is YYREEE (reference sequence). Trimming at V came to 6 bases and at J to 1 base, leaving 10 bases not matched to a gene. The CDR3 reads CASTAGGEASYNEQFF. DNA for the CDR3: TGTGCCAGCACCGCTGGGGGGGAGGCATCCTACAATGAGCAGTTCTTC.

CDR3 amino acids: CASSQDARGETQYF. The DNA of the CDR3 is TGCGCCAGCAGCCAAGATGCGCGGGGAGAGACCCAGTACTTC. The chain has TRBV4-1 and TRBJ2-5; possibly TRBD2 for D (6 bases). The CDR3 consists of 14 residues. Trimming removed 0 bases from V and 4 bases from J, with 9 bases in between. The germline V gene has CDR1 MGHRA and CDR2 YSYEKL.

This chain connects TRBV5-6 to TRBJ2-7, with 12 positions matching TRBD2. Germline CDR1 and CDR2: SGHDT and YYEEEE. The CDR3 is made up of 17 amino acids. V shed 0 bases and J 2 bases; nucleotides not matched to a gene: 6. In nucleotides, the CDR3 is TGTGCCAGCAGCTTGGGACTAGCGGGAGCCCTCCCCTACGAGCAGTACTTC. Its protein is CASSLGLAGALPYEQYF.

The chain recombines TRBV18 with TRBJ2-7, with a tentative D call TRBD2 (6 bases). This CDR3 is 15 amino acids long. From germline, CDR1 is KGHSH and CDR2 LQKENI. V gave up 4 bases and J gave up 3 bases, with 16 bases separating them. DNA of the CDR3: TGTGCCAGCTCACTCTACGGGACTCCAATCTACGAGCAGTACTTC. Translation gives CASSLYGTPIYEQYF.

J is TRBJ1-1 and V is TRBV5-6; 7 bases are shared with TRBD1. With V trimmed by 3 bases and J by 6 bases, 14 bases remained unmatched. Germline CDR1 is SGHDT and CDR2 is YYEEEE. This CDR3 has 16 amino acids. The CDR3 DNA follows: TGTGCCAGCAGCTCTGACAGGGTGGCCCCTCAAGCTGAAGCTTTCTTT. Protein sequence: CASSSDRVAPQAEAFF.